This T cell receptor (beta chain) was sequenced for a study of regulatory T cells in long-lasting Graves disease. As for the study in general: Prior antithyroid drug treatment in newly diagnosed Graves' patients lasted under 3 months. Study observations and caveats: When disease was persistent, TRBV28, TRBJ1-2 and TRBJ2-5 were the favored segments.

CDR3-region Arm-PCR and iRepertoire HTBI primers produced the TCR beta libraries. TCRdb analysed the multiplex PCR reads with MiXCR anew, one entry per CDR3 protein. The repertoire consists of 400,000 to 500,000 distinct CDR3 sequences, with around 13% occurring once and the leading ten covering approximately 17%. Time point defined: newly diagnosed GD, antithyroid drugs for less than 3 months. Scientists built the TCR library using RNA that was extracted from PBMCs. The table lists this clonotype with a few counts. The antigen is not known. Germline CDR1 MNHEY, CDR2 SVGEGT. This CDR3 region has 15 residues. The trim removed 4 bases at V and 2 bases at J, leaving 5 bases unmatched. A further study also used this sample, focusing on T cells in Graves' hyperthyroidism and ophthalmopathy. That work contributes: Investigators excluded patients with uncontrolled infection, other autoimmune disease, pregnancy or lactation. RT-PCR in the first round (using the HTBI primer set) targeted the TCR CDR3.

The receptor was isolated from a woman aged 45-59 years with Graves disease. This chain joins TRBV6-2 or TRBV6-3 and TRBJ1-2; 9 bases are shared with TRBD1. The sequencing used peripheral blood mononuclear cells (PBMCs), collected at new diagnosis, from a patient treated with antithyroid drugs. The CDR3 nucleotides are TGTGCCAGCAGTTCCGGGACAGGGTCCAACTATGGCTACACCTTC. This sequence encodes CASSSGTGSNYGYTF.